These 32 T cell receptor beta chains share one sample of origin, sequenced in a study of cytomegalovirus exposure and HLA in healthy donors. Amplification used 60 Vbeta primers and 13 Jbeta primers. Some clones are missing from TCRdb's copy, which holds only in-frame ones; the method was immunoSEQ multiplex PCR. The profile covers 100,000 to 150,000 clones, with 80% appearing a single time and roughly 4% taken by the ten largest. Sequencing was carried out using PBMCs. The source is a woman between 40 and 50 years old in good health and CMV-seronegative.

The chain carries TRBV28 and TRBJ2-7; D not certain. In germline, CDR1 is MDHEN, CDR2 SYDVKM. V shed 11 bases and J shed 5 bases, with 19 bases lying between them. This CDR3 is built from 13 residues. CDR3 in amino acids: CAASSAHQDEQYF. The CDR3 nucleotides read TGTGCCGCGTCCTCGGCCCATCAGGACGAGCAGTACTTC.

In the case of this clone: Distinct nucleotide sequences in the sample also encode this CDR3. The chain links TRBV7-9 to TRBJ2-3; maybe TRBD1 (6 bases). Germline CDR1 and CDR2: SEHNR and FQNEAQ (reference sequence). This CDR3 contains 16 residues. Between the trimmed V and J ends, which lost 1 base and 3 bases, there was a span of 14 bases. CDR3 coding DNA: TGTGCCAGCAGCTTAGATGTTAGCAGGGGTACAGATACGCAGTATTTT. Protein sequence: CASSLDVSRGTDTQYF.

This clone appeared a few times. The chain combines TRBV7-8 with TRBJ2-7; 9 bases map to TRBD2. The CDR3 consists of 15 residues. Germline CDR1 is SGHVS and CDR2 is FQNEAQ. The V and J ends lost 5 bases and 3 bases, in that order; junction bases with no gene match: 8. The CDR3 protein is CASSPPGLANYEQYF. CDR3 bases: TGTGCCAGCAGCCCACCGGGACTAGCCAACTACGAGCAGTACTTC.

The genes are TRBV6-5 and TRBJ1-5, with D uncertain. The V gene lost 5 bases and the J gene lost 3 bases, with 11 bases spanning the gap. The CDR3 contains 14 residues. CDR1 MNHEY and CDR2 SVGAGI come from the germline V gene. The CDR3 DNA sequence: TGTGCCAGCAGTACCGGAGATTTCAATCAGCCCCAGCATTTT. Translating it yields CASSTGDFNQPQHF.

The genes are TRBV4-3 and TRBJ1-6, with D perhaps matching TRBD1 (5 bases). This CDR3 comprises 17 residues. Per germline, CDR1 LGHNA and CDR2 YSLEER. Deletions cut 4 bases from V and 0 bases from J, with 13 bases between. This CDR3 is CASSPDRTSSYNSPLHF. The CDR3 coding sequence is TGCGCCAGCAGCCCAGACAGAACTAGCTCCTATAATTCACCCCTCCACTTT.

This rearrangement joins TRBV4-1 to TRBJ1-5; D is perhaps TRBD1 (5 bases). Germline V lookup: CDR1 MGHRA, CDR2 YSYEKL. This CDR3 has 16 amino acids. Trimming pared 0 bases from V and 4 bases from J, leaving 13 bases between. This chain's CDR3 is CASSQDLGTPNQPQHF. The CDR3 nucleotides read TGCGCCAGCAGCCAAGACCTCGGGACTCCAAATCAGCCCCAGCATTTT.

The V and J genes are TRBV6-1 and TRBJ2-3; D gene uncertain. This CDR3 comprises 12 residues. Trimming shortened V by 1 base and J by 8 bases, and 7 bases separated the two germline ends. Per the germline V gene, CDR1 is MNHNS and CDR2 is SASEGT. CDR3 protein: CASSEVGGTQYF. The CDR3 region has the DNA TGTGCCAGCAGTGAAGTCGGCGGTACGCAGTATTTT.

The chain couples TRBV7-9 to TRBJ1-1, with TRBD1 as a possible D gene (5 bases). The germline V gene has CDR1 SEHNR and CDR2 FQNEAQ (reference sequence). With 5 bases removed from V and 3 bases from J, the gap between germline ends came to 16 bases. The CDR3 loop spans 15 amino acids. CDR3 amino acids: CASSPFRVGHTEAFF. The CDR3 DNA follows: TGTGCCAGCAGCCCTTTCAGGGTGGGTCACACTGAAGCTTTCTTT.

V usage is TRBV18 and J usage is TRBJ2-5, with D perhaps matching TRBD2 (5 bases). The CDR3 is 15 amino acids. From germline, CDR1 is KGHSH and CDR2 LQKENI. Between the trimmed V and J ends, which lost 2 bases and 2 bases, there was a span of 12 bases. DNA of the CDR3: TGTGCCAGCTCACCAGGGTCTAGAGGGCAAGAGACCCAGTACTTC. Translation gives CASSPGSRGQETQYF.

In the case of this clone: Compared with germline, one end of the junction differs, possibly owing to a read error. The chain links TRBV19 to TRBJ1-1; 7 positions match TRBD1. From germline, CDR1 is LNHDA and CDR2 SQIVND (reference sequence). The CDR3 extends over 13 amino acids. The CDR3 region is CASRGTVGTESFF. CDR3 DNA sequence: TGTGCCAGTAGAGGGACAGTAGGCACTGAATCTTTCTTT.

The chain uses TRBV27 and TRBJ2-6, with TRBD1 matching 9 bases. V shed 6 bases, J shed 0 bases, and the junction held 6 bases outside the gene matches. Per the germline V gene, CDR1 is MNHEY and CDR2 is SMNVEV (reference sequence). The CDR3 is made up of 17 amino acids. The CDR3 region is CASRGDRVLSGANVLTF. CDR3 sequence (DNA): TGTGCCAGCAGGGGGGACAGGGTCCTCTCTGGGGCCAACGTCCTGACTTTC.

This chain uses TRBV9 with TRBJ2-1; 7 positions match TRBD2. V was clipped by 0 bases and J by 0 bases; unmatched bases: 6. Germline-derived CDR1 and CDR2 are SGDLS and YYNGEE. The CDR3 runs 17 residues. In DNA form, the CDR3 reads TGTGCCAGCAGCGTAGGAGAAAGCGGGGTCTCCTACAATGAGCAGTTCTTC. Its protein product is CASSVGESGVSYNEQFF.

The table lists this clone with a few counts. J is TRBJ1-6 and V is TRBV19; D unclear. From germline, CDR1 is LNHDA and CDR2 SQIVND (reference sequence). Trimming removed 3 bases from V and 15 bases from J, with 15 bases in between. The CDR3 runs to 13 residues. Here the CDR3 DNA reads TGTGCCAGTAGTATTGCGGCGGGGTCGGGCCTCCACTTT. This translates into CASSIAAGSGLHF.

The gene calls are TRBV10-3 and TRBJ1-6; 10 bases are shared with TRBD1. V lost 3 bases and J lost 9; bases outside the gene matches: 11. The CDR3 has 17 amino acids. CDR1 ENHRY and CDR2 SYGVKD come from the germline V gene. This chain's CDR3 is CAISDREGQGSVSPLHF. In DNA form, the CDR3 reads TGTGCCATCAGTGACCGGGAGGGACAGGGGTCGGTTTCACCCCTCCACTTT.

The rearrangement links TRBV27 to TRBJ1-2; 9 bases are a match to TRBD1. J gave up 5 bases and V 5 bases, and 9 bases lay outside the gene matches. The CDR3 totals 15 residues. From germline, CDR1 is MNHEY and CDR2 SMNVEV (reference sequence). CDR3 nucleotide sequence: TGTGCCAGCAGTACAAACAGGGGGCGCGGGTATGGCTACACCTTC. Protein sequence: CASSTNRGRGYGYTF.

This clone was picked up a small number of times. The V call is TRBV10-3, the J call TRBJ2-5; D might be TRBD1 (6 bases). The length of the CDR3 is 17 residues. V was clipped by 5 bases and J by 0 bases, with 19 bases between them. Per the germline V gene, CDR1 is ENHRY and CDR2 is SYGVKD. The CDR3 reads CAISRHPDSPDQETQYF. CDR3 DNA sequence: TGTGCCATCAGTAGACACCCGGACAGCCCGGACCAAGAGACCCAGTACTTC.

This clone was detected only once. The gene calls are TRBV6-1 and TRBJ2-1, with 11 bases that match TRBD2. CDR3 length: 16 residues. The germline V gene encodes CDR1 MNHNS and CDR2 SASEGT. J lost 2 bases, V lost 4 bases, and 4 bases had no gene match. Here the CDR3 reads CASSVLAGVTYNEQFF. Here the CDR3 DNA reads TGTGCCAGCAGTGTACTAGCGGGAGTCACCTACAATGAGCAGTTCTTC.

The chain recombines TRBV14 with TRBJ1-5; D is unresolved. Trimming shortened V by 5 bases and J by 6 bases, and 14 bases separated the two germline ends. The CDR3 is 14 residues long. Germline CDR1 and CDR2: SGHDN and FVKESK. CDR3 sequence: CASSFPGEGQPQHF. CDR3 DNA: TGTGCCAGCAGCTTTCCCGGGGAGGGTCAGCCCCAGCATTTT.

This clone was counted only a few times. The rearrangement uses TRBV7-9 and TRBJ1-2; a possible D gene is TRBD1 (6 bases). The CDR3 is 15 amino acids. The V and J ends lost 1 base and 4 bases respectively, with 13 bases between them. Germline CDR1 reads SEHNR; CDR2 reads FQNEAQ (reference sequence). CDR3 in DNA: TGTGCCAGCAGCTTAGGGCAGGGGTGGTCCTATGGCTACACCTTC. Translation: CASSLGQGWSYGYTF.

The CDR3 spells CASSYRQGRNEKLFF. The CDR3 DNA reads as TGTGCCAGCAGTTACAGACAGGGCCGAAATGAAAAACTGTTTTTT. V gene TRBV28 combines with J gene TRBJ1-4, with TRBD1 identical over 7 bases. CDR1 MDHEN and CDR2 SYDVKM come from the germline V gene. With 4 bases clipped from V and 5 bases from J, the junction kept 7 bases outside the gene matches. The CDR3 covers 15 residues.

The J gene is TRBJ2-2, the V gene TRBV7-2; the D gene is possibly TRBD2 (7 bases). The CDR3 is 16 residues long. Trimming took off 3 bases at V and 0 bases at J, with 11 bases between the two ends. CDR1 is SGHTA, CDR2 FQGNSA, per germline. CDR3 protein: CASSLLGGANTGELFF. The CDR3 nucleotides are TGTGCCAGCAGCTTGCTAGGGGGGGCGAACACCGGGGAGCTGTTTTTT.

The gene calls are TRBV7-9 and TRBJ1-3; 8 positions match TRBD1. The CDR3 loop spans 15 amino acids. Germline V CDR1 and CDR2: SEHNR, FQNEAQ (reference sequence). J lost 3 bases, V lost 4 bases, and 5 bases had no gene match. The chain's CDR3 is CASSSRQGNGNTIYF. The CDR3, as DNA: TGTGCCAGCAGCTCAAGACAGGGGAATGGAAACACCATATATTTT.

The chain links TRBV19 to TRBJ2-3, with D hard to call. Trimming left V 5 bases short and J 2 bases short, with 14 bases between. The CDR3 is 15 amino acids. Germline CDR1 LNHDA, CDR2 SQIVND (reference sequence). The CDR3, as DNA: TGTGCCAGTAGTTCTCCTGACAAGTACACAGATACGCAGTATTTT. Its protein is CASSSPDKYTDTQYF. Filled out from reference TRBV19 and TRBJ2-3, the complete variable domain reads DGGITQSPKYLFRKEGQNVTLSCEQNLNHDAMYWYRQDPGQGLRLIYYSQIVNDFQKGDIAEGYSVSREKKESFPLTVTSAQKNPTAFYLCASSSPDKYTDTQYFGPGTRLTVL.

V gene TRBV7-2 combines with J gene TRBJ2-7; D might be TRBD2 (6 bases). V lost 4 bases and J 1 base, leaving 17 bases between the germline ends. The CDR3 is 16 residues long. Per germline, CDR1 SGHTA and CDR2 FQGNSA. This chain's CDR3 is CASSSRWRDGSYEQYF. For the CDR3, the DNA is TGTGCCAGCAGCTCAAGGTGGAGGGATGGGTCCTACGAGCAGTACTTC.

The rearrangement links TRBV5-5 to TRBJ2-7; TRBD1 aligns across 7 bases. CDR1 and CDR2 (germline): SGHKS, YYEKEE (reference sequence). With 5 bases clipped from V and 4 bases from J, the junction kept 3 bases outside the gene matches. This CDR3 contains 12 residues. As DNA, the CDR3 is TGTGCCAGCAGTCTACAGGGGTACGAGCAGTACTTC. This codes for CASSLQGYEQYF.

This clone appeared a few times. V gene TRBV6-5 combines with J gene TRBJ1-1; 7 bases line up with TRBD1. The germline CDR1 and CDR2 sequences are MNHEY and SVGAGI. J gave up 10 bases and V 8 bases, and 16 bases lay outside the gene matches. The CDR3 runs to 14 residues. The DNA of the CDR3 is TGTGCCAGCTGTTCCAGACAGGGTATGTCTGTAGCTTTCTTT. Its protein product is CASCSRQGMSVAFF.

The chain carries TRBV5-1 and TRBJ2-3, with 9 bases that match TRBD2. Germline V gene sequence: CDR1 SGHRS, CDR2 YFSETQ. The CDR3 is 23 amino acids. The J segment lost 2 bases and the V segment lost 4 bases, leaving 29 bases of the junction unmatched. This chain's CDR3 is CASSLSDPPKISGSGRYTDTQYF. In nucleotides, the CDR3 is TGCGCCAGCAGCCTATCTGATCCCCCGAAGATTAGCGGGAGCGGGCGGTACACAGATACGCAGTATTTT. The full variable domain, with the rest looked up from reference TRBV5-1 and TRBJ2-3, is KAGVTQTPRYLIKTRGQQVTLSCSPISGHRSVSWYQQTPGQGLQFLFEYFSETQRNKGNFPGRFSGRQFSNSRSEMNVSTLELGDSALYLCASSLSDPPKISGSGRYTDTQYFGPGTRLTVL.

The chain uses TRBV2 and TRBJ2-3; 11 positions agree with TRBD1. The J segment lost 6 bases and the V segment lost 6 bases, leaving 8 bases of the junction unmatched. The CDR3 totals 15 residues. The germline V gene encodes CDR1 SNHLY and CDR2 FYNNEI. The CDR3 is CASRAGTGGWDTQYF. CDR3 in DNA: TGTGCCAGCAGAGCCGGGACAGGGGGTTGGGATACGCAGTATTTT. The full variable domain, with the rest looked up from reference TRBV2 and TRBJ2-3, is EPEVTQTPSHQVTQMGQEVILRCVPISNHLYFYWYRQILGQKVEFLVSFYNNEISEKSEIFDDQFSVERPDGSNFTLKIRSTKLEDSAMYFCASRAGTGGWDTQYFGPGTRLTVL.

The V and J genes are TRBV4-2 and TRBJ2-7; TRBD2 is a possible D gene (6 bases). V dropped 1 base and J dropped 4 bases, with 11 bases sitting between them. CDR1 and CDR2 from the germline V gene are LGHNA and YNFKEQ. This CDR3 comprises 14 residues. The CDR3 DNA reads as TGTGCCAGCAGCCAAGGCGGGGCCTTATACGAGCAGTACTTC. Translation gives CASSQGGALYEQYF.

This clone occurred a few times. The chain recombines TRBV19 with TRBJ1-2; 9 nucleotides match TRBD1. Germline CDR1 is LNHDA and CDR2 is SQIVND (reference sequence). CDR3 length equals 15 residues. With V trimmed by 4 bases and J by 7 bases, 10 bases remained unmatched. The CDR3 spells CASSTIPGQGRGYTF. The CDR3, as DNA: TGTGCCAGTAGTACCATACCGGGACAGGGACGTGGCTACACCTTC.

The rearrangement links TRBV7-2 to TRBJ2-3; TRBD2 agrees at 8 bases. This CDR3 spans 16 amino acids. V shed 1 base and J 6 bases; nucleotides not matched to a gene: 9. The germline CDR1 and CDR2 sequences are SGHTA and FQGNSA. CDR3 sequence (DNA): TGTGCCAGCAGCTTAGAACGACTAGCGACCGAGGATACGCAGTATTTT. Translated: CASSLERLATEDTQYF.

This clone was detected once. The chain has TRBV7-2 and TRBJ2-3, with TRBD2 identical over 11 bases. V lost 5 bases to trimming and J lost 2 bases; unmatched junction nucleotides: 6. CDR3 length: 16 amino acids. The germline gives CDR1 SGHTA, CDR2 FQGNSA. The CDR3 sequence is CASSVRLAGLTDTQYF. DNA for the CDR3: TGTGCCAGCAGCGTCCGACTAGCGGGGCTCACAGATACGCAGTATTTT.